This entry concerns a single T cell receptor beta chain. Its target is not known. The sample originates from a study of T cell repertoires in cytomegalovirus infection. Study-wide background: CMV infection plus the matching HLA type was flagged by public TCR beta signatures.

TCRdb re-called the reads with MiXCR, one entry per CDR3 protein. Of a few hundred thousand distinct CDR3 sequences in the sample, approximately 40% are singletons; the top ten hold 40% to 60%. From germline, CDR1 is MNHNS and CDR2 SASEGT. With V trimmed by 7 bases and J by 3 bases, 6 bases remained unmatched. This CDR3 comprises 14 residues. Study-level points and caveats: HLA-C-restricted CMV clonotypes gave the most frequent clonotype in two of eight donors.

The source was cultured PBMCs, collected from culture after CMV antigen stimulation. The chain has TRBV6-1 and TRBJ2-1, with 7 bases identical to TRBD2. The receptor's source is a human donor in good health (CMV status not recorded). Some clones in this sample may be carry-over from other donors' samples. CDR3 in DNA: TGTGCCAGCAAGCGAGGGAGGGACTACAATGAGCAGTTCTTC. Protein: CASKRGRDYNEQFF.